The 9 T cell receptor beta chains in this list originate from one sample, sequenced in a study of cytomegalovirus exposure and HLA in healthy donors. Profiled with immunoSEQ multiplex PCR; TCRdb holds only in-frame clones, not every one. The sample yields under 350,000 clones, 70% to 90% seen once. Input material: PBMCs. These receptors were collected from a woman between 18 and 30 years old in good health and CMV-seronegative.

In DNA form, the CDR3 reads TGTGCCATCAGCTACGGACAGGACTCTGGGGCCAACGTCCTGACTTTC. Residues: CAISYGQDSGANVLTF. The gene calls are TRBV10-3 and TRBJ2-6; 7 nucleotides line up with TRBD1. After removal of 6 bases from V and 0 bases from J, the junction contained 5 bases not matched to a gene. The CDR3 has 16 residues. In germline, CDR1 is ENHRY, CDR2 SYGVKD.

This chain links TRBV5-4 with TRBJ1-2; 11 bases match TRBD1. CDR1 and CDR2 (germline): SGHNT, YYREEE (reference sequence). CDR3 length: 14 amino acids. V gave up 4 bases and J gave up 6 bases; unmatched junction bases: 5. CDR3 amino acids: CASSGGQGANGYTF. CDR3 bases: TGTGCCAGCAGCGGAGGACAGGGGGCGAATGGCTACACCTTC.

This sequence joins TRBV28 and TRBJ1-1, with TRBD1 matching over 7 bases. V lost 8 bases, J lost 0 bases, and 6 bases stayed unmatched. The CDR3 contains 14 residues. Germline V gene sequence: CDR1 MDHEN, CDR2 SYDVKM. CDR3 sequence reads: CASGRTGVNTEAFF. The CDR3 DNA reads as TGTGCCAGCGGTCGGACAGGTGTGAACACTGAAGCTTTCTTT. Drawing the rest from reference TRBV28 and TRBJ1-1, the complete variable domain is DVKVTQSSRYLVKRTGEKVFLECVQDMDHENMFWYRQDPGLGLRLIYFSYDVKMKEKGDIPEGYSVSREKKERFSLILESASTNQTSMYLCASGRTGVNTEAFFGQGTRLTVV.

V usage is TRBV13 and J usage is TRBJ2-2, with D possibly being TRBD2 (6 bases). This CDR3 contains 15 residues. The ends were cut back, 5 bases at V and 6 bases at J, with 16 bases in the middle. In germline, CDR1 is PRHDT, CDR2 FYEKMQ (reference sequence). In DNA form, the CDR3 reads TGTGCCAGCAGCCCTAGCGCGGGAACGCCCGGGGAGCTGTTTTTT. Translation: CASSPSAGTPGELFF.

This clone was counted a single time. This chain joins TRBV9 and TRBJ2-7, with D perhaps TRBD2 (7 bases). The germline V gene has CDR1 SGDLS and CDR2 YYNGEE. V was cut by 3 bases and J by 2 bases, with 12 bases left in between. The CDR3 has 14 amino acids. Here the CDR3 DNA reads TGTGCCAGCAGCGGGGGGGGCTACCCCTACGAGCAGTACTTC. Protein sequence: CASSGGGYPYEQYF.

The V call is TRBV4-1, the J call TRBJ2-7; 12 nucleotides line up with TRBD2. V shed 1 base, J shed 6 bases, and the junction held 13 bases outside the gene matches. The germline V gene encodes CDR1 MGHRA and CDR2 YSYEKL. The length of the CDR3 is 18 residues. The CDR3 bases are TGCGCCAGCAGCCAAGCACAGTCTACTAGCGGGAGGAAGGGCGAGCAGTACTTC. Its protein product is CASSQAQSTSGRKGEQYF.

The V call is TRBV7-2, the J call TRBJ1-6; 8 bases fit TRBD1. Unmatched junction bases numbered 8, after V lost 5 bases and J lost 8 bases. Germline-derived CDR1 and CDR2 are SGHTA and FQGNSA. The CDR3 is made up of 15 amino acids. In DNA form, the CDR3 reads TGTGCCAGCAGCCCCCGGGACAGGTTGTATTCACCCCTCCACTTT. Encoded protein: CASSPRDRLYSPLHF. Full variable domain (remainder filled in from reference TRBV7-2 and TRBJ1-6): GAGVSQSPSNKVTEKGKDVELRCDPISGHTALYWYRQSLGQGLEFLIYFQGNSAPDKSGLPSDRFSAERTGGSVSTLTIQRTQQEDSAVYLCASSPRDRLYSPLHFGNGTRLTVT.

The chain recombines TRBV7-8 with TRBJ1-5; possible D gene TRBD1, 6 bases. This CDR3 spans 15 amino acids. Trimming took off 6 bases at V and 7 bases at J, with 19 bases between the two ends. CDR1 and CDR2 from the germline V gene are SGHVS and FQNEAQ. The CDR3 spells CASRPEVGRGQPQHF. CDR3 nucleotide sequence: TGTGCCAGCAGGCCAGAGGTGGGGAGGGGGCAGCCCCAGCATTTT. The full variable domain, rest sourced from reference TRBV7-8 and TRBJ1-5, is GAGVSQSPRYKVAKRGQDVALRCDPISGHVSLFWYQQALGQGPEFLTYFQNEAQLDKSGLPSDRFFAERPEGSVSTLKIQRTQQEDSAVYLCASRPEVGRGQPQHFGDGTRLSIL.

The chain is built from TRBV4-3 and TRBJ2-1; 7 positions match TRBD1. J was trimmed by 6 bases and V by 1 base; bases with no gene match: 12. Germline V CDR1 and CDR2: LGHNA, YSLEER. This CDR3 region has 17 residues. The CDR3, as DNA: TGCGCCAGCAGCCAAGGCGGTTCGGTGACAGGGATCAATGAGCAGTTCTTC. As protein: CASSQGGSVTGINEQFF.